The 9 T cell receptor beta chains presented below share a single source sample, sequenced in a study of spatial heterogeneity in lung cancer. Time point noted: sample taken at primary tumor resection. TCRdb reprocessed the 5' RACE reads with MiXCR, giving one entry per CDR3 protein. Among 10,000 to 15,000 distinct CDR3 sequences listed, 3.5% to 4% were seen once. Material: PBMCs, obtained at surgery. The source is a male donor with early-stage non-small cell lung cancer.

This clonotype was seen at least ten times. The rearrangement uses TRBV6-2 or TRBV6-3 and TRBJ1-5; D is unclear. Germline lookup yields CDR1 MNHEY and CDR2 SVGEGT. V lost 7 bases and J lost 7, with 14 bases in between. The CDR3 has 13 amino acids. In DNA, the CDR3 is TGTGCCAGCAAGGTCGACACAAGGCAGCCCCAGCATTTT. Its translation is CASKVDTRQPQHF.

Ten or more counts support this clonotype. The rearrangement uses TRBV19 and TRBJ1-4; TRBD1 aligns across 7 bases. The trim removed 3 bases at V and 2 bases at J, leaving 0 bases unmatched. CDR1 LNHDA and CDR2 SQIVND come from the germline V gene (reference sequence). CDR3 length: 14 amino acids. The CDR3 DNA follows: TGTGCCAGTAGTATGACAGGGACTAATGAAAAACTGTTTTTT. This encodes CASSMTGTNEKLFF.

Sample share makes this clonotype medium-sized. The V call is TRBV4-3, the J call TRBJ2-1; a weak D match, TRBD1 (6 bases). V was pared by 0 bases and J by 0 bases, with 12 bases between. Germline CDR1 and CDR2: LGHNA and YSLEER. This CDR3 spans 17 amino acids. CDR3 DNA: TGCGCCAGCAGCCAAGATCAGGGGTTTAGCTCCTACAATGAGCAGTTCTTC. It codes for CASSQDQGFSSYNEQFF.

In this sample, this clonotype turned up many times. This chain uses TRBV19 with TRBJ1-5, with 10 nucleotides matching TRBD1. J was trimmed by 1 base and V by 10 bases; bases with no gene match: 10. The CDR3 is 16 residues long. Germline V gene sequence: CDR1 LNHDA, CDR2 SQIVND (reference sequence). CDR3 in amino acids: CATADRGTWSNQPQHF. The CDR3 DNA is TGTGCCACCGCGGACAGGGGGACCTGGAGCAATCAGCCCCAGCATTTT. The full variable domain, in which reference TRBV19 and TRBJ1-5 provide the parts outside the CDR3, is DGGITQSPKYLFRKEGQNVTLSCEQNLNHDAMYWYRQDPGQGLRLIYYSQIVNDFQKGDIAEGYSVSREKKESFPLTVTSAQKNPTAFYLCATADRGTWSNQPQHFGDGTRLSIL.

This clonotype has more than one count but fewer than ten. This may arise from a read error, as a much more abundant clone is one base away. The chain joins TRBV28 to TRBJ2-1; 7 nucleotides align to TRBD2. The germline V gene has CDR1 MDHEN and CDR2 SYDVKM. The CDR3 is 14 residues long. The CDR3 sequence: CANSSGGRGNEQFF. CDR3 DNA: TGTGCCAACAGTTCGGGAGGCCGGGGGAATGAGCAGTTCTTC.

This clonotype was picked up a small number of times. The J gene is TRBJ2-4, the V gene TRBV7-8, with 8 bases aligning to TRBD1. In germline, CDR1 is SGHVS, CDR2 FQNEAQ. The CDR3 contains 16 residues. The trim removed 1 base at V and 2 bases at J, leaving 4 bases unmatched. The CDR3: CASSLGYRGTKNIQYF. The CDR3 DNA sequence: TGTGCCAGCAGCTTAGGATACAGGGGGACCAAAAACATTCAGTACTTC.

This clonotype was found many times. The rearrangement joins TRBV3-1 to TRBJ2-1; D unresolved. V lost 1 base and J lost 2, with 9 bases in between. This CDR3 contains 15 residues. In germline, CDR1 is LGHDT, CDR2 YNNKEL (reference sequence). CDR3 amino acids: CASSQGLNTYNEQFF. Here the CDR3 DNA reads TGTGCCAGCAGCCAAGGTCTAAATACCTACAATGAGCAGTTCTTC.

This clonotype occurred many times. The chain couples TRBV12-3 or TRBV12-4 to TRBJ2-1; D is unclear. This CDR3 comprises 14 residues. Trimming removed 5 bases at V and 4 bases at J, with 12 bases between. The CDR3 reads CASSDTLGYNEQFF. The CDR3 DNA sequence: TGTGCCAGCAGTGACACCTTGGGGTACAATGAGCAGTTCTTC.

This clonotype was picked up many times. This chain joins TRBV3-1 and TRBJ1-1, with a tentative D call TRBD1 (5 bases). CDR3 size: 12 residues. Trimming removed 5 bases from V and 5 bases from J, with 9 bases in between. Germline-derived CDR1 and CDR2 are LGHDT and YNNKEL (reference sequence). CDR3 in DNA: TGTGCCAGCAGCTACGGGGGGACTGAAGCTTTCTTT. As protein: CASSYGGTEAFF.